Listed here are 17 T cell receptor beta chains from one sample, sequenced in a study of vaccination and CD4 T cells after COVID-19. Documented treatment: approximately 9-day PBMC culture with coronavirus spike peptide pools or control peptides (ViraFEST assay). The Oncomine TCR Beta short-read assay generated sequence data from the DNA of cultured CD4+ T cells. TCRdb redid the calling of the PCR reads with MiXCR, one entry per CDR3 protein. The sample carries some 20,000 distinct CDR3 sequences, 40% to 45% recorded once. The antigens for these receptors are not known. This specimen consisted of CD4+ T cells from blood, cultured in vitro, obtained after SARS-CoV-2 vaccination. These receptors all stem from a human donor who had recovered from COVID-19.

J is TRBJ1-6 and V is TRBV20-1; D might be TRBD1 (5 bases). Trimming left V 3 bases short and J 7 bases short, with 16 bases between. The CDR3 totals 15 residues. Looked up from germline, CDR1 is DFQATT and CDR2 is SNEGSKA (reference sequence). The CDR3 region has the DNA TGCAGTGCTAGGTTGACAGTGAGTAAGAATTCACCCCTCCACTTT. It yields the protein CSARLTVSKNSPLHF.

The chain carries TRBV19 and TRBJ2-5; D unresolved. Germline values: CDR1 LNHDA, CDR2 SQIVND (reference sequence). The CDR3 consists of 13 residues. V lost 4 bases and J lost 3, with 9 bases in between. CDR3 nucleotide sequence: TGTGCCAGTAGTACGCAACTAAAAGAGACCCAGTACTTC. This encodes CASSTQLKETQYF. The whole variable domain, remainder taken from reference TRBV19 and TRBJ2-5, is DGGITQSPKYLFRKEGQNVTLSCEQNLNHDAMYWYRQDPGQGLRLIYYSQIVNDFQKGDIAEGYSVSREKKESFPLTVTSAQKNPTAFYLCASSTQLKETQYFGPGTRLLVL.

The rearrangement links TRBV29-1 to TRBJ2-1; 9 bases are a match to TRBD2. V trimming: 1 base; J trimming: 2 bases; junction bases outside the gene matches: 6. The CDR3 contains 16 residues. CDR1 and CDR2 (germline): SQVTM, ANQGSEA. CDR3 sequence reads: CSVEGGPSGAYNEQFF. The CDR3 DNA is TGCAGCGTTGAAGGGGGGCCTAGCGGGGCCTACAATGAGCAGTTCTTC.

In DNA form, the CDR3 reads TGTGCCACCGACAGGGGCCTAGAGTACTTC. Translating it yields CATDRGLEYF. The chain carries TRBV19 and TRBJ2-7; 8 bases are shared with TRBD1. With 10 bases clipped from V and 11 bases from J, the junction kept 7 bases outside the gene matches. Per germline, CDR1 LNHDA and CDR2 SQIVND (reference sequence). CDR3 length: 10 amino acids.

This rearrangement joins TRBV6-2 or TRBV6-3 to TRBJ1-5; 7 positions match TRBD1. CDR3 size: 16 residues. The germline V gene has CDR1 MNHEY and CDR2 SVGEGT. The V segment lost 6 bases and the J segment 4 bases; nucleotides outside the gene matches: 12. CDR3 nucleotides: TGTGCCAGCAGCAGACGAGGGACAGCGAATAATCAGCCCCAGCATTTT. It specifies CASSRRGTANNQPQHF.

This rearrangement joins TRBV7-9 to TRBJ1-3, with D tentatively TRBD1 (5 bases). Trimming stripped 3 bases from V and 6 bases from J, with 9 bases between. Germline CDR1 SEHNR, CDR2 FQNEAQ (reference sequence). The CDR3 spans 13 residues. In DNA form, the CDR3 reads TGTGCCAGCAGCTTTTTGGGGGAAAACACCATATATTTT. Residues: CASSFLGENTIYF.

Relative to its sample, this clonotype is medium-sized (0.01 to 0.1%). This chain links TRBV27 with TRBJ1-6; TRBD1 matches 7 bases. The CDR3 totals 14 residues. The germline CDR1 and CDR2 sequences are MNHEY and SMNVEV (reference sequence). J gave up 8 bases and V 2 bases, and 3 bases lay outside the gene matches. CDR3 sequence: CASSLGQGDSPLHF. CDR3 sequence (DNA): TGTGCCAGCAGTTTAGGGCAGGGGGATTCACCCCTCCACTTT.

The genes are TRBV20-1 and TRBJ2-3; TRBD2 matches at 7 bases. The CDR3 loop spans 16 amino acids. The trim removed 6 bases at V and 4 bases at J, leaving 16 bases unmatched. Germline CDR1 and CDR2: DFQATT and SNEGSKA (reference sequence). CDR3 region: CSAKPLAEGWADTQYF. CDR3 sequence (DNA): TGCAGTGCCAAGCCCCTAGCGGAGGGTTGGGCAGATACGCAGTATTTT.

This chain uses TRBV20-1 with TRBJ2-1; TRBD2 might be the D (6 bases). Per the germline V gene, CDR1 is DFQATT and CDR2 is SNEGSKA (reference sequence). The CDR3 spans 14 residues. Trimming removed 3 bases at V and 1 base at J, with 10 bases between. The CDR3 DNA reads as TGCAGTGCTAGCGGGGCGGGGTCCTACAATGAGCAGTTCTTC. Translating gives CSASGAGSYNEQFF.

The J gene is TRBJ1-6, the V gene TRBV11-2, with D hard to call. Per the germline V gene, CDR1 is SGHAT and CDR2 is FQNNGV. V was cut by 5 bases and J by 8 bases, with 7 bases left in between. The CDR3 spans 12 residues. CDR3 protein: CASSSRHSPLHF. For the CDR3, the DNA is TGTGCCAGCAGCAGTCGCCATTCACCCCTCCACTTT. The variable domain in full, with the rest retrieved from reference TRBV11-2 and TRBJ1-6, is EAGVAQSPRYKIIEKRQSVAFWCNPISGHATLYWYQQILGQGPKLLIQFQNNGVVDDSQLPKDRFSAERLKGVDSTLKIQPAKLEDSAVYLCASSSRHSPLHFGNGTRLTVT.

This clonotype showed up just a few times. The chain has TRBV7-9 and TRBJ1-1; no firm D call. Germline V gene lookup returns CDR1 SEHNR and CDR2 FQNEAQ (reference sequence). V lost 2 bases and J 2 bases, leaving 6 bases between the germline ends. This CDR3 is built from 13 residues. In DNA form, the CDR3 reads TGTGCCAGCAGCTTATCTGTAAACACTGAAGCTTTCTTT. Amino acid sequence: CASSLSVNTEAFF.

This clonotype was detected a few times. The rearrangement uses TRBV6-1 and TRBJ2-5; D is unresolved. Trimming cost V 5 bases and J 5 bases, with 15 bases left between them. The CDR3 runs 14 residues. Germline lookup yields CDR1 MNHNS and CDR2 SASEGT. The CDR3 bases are TGTGCCAGCAGTCCGCCCGGAAAAGGGGAGACCCAGTACTTC. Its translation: CASSPPGKGETQYF.

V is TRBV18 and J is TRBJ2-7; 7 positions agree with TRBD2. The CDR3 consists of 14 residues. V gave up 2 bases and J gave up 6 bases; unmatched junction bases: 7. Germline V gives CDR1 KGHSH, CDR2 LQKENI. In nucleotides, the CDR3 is TGTGCCAGCTCACCAGCGGGAAGGGAGGGCGAGCAGTACTTC. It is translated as CASSPAGREGEQYF.

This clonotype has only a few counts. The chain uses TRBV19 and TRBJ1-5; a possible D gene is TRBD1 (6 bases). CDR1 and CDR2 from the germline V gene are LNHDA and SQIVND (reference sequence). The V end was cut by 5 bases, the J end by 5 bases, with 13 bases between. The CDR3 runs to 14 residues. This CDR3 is CASSLRDTYQPQHF. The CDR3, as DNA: TGTGCCAGTAGTCTACGGGACACCTATCAGCCCCAGCATTTT.

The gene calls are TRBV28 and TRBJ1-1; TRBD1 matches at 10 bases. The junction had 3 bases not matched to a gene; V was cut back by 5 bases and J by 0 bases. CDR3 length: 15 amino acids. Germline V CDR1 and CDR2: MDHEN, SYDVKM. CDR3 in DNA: TGTGCCAGCAGTCCGACAGGGGGCGTGAACACTGAAGCTTTCTTT. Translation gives CASSPTGGVNTEAFF.

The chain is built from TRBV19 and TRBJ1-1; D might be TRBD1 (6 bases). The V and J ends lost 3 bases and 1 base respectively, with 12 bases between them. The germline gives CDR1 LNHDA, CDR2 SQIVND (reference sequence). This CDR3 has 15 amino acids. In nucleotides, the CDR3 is TGTGCCAGTAGTATCTCAGGACAGAGGAACACTGAAGCTTTCTTT. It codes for CASSISGQRNTEAFF.

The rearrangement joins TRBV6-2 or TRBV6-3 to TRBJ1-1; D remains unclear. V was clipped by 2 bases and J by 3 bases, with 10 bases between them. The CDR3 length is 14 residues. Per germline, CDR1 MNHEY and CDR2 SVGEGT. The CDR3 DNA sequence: TGTGCCAGCAGTTACGATGGGCGGGACACTGAAGCTTTCTTT. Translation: CASSYDGRDTEAFF.